The 2 T cell receptor beta chains given below trace back to one sample, sequenced in a study of blood T cell repertoires in COVID-19. The method was immunoSEQ multiplex PCR; TCRdb's version includes in-frame clones alone and lacks a portion of them. The sample shows roughly 220,000 clones, about 85% of them seen only once. The sample taken for sequencing was peripheral blood. All receptors come from a man aged 50 to 60 who had recovered from COVID-19.

The chain joins TRBV7-2 to TRBJ1-1; D is possibly TRBD1 (6 bases). CDR3 length: 13 amino acids. In germline, CDR1 is SGHTA, CDR2 FQGNSA. Trimming removed 0 bases at V and 8 bases at J, with 10 bases between. The CDR3 region is CASSLAEQGEAFF. The DNA of the CDR3 is TGTGCCAGCAGCTTAGCGGAGCAGGGGGAAGCTTTCTTT.

This rearrangement joins TRBV6-5 to TRBJ2-4; perhaps TRBD1 as D (5 bases). This CDR3 spans 13 amino acids. The V gene's germline CDR1 is MNHEY and CDR2 SVGAGI. Trimming shortened V by 10 bases and J by 4 bases, and 14 bases separated the two germline ends. DNA for the CDR3: TGTGCCACATCCTGGGGCGGAAAAAACATTCAGTACTTC. Its translation is CATSWGGKNIQYF.